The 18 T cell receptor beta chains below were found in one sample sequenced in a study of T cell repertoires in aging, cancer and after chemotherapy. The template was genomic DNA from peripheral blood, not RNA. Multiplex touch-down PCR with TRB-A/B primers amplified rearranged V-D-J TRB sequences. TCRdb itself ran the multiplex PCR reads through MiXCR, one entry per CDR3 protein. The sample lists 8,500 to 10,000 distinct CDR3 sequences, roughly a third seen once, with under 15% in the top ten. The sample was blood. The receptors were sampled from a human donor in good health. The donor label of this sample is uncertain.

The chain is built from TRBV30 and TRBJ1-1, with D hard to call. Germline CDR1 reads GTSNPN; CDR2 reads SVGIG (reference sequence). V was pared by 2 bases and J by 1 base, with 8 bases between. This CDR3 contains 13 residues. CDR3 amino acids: CAWSTQPNTEAFF. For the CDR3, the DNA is TGTGCCTGGAGTACACAGCCGAACACTGAAGCTTTCTTT.

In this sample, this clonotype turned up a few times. The CDR3 DNA follows: TGTGCCACCCAGGACAGGCGGAACACTGAAGCTTTCTTT. Translated, it gives CATQDRRNTEAFF. V is TRBV19 and J is TRBJ1-1; 7 bases match TRBD1. Germline V gives CDR1 LNHDA, CDR2 SQIVND (reference sequence). This CDR3 region has 13 residues. Unmatched junction bases numbered 6, after V lost 10 bases and J lost 1 base. Together with reference TRBV19 and TRBJ1-1, the CDR3 gives the full variable domain: DGGITQSPKYLFRKEGQNVTLSCEQNLNHDAMYWYRQDPGQGLRLIYYSQIVNDFQKGDIAEGYSVSREKKESFPLTVTSAQKNPTAFYLCATQDRRNTEAFFGQGTRLTVV.

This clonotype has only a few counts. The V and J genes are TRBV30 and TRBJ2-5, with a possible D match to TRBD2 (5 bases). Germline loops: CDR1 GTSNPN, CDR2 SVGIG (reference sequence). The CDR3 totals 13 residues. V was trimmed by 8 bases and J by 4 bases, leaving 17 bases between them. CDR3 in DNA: TGTGCCCGGGAAGGAGAGGCCCGAGAGACCCAGTACTTC. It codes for CAREGEARETQYF.

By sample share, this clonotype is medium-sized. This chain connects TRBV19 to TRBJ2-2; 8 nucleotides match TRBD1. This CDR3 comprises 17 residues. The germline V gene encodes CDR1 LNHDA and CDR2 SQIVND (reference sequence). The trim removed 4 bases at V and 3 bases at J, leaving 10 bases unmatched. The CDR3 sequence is CASSKTSGGMYTGELFF. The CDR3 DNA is TGTGCCAGTAGTAAGACCTCAGGGGGCATGTACACCGGGGAGCTGTTTTTT. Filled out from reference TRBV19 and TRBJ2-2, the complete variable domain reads DGGITQSPKYLFRKEGQNVTLSCEQNLNHDAMYWYRQDPGQGLRLIYYSQIVNDFQKGDIAEGYSVSREKKESFPLTVTSAQKNPTAFYLCASSKTSGGMYTGELFFGEGSRLTVL.

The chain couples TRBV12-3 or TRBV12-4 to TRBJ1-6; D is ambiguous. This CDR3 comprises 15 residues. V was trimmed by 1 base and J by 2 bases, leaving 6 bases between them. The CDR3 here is CASSLEGTYNSPLHF. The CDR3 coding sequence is TGTGCCAGCAGTTTAGAGGGAACCTATAATTCACCCCTCCACTTT.

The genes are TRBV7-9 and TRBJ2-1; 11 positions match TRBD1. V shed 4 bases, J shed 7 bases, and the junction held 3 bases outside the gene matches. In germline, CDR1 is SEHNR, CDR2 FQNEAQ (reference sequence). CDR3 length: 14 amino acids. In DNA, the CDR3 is TGTGCCAGCAGCTGGACAGGGGGCAGAAATGAGCAGTTCTTC. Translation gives CASSWTGGRNEQFF.

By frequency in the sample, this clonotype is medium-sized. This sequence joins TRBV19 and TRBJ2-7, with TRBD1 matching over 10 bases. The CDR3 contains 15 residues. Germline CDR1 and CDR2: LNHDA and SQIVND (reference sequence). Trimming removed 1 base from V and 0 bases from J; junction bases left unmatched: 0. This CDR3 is CASSIGTGGSYEQYF. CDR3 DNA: TGTGCCAGTAGTATAGGGACAGGGGGCTCCTACGAGCAGTACTTC.

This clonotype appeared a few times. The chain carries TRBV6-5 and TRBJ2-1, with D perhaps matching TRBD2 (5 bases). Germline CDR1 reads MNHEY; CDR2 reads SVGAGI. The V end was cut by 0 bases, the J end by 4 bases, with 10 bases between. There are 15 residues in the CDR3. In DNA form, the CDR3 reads TGTGCCAGCAGTTACTCGCGGGTTGGTTACAATGAGCAGTTCTTC. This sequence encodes CASSYSRVGYNEQFF.

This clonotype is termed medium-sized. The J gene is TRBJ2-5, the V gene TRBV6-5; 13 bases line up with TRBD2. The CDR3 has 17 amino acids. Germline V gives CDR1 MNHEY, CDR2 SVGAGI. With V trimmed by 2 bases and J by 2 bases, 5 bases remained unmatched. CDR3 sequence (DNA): TGTGCCAGCAGTTACGTCGGACTAGCGGGGGAACAAGAGACCCAGTACTTC. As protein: CASSYVGLAGEQETQYF.

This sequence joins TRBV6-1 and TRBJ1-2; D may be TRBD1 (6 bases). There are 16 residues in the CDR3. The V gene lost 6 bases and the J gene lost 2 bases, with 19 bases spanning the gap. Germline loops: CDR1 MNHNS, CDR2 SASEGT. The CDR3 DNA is TGTGCCAGCAGCCCTAGCCCCGGGACACCAAACTATGGCTACACCTTC. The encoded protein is CASSPSPGTPNYGYTF.

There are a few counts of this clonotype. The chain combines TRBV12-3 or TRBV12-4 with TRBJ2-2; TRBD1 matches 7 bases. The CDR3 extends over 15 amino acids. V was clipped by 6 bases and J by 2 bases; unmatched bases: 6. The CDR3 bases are TGTGCCAGCAGGATGACAGGGTTAAACACCGGGGAGCTGTTTTTT. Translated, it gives CASRMTGLNTGELFF.

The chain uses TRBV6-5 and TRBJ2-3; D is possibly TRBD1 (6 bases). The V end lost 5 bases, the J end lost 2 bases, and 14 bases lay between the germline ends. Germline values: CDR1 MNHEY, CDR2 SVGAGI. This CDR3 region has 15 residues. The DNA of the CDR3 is TGTGCCAGCAGTCGGACAGACTCCTTCACAGATACGCAGTATTTT. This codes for CASSRTDSFTDTQYF.

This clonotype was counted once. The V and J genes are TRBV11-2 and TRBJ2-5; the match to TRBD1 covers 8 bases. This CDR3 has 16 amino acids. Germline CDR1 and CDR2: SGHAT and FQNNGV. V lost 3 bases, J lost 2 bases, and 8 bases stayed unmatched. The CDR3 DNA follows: TGTGCCAGCAGCTTCAGCAGGGGGCCTCCTCAAGAGACCCAGTACTTC. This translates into CASSFSRGPPQETQYF.

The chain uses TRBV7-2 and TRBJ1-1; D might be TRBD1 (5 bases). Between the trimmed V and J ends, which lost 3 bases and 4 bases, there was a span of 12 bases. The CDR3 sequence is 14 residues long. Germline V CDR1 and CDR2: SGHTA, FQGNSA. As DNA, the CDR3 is TGTGCCAGCAGCTTTAAAGGGGACGGCACTGAAGCTTTCTTT. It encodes CASSFKGDGTEAFF.

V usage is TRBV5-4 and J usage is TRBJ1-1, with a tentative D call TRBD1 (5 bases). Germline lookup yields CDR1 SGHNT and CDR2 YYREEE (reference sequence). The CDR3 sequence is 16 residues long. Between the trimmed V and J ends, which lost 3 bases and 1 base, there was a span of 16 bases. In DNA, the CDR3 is TGTGCCAGCAGCTCTGGGAGGAGGGGCGAGAACACTGAAGCTTTCTTT. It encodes CASSSGRRGENTEAFF.

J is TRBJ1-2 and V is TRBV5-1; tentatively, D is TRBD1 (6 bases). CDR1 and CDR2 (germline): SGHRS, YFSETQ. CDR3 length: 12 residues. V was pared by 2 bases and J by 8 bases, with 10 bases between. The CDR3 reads CASSFHREGYTF. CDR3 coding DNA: TGCGCCAGCAGCTTTCACAGGGAAGGCTACACCTTC.

The CDR3 nucleotides are TGTGCCAGCAGCCGAGTTAATTCACCCCTCCACTTT. Protein product: CASSRVNSPLHF. The rearrangement uses TRBV11-2 and TRBJ1-6, with D hard to call. V lost 5 bases and J 6 bases, leaving 5 bases between the germline ends. The germline V gene encodes CDR1 SGHAT and CDR2 FQNNGV. The CDR3 length is 12 residues.

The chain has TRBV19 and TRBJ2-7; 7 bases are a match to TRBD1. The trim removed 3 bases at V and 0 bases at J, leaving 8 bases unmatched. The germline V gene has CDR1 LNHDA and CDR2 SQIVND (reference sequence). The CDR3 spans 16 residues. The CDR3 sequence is CASSIGGQVSSYEQYF. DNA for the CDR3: TGTGCCAGTAGTATCGGCGGACAGGTGAGCTCCTACGAGCAGTACTTC.